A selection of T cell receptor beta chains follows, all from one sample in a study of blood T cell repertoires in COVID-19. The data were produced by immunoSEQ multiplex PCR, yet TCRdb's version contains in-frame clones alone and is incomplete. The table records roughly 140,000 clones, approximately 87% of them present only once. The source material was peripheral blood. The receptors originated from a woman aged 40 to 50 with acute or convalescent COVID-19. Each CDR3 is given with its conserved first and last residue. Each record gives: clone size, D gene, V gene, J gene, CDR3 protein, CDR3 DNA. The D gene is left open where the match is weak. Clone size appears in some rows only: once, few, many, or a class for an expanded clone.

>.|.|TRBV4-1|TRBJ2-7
CASSQGPPTSSYEQYF
TGCGCCAGCAGCCAAGGGCCACCTACTAGCTCCTACGAGCAGTACTTC
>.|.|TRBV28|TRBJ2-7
CASTLGTGREQYF
TGTGCCAGCACCCTGGGCACAGGGCGCGAGCAGTACTTC
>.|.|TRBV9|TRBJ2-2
CASSVATGMRTGELFF
TGTGCCAGCAGCGTAGCTACGGGGATGAGGACCGGGGAGCTGTTTTTT
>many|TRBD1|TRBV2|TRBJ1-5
CASSEMGQGSQPQHF
TGTGCCAGCAGTGAAATGGGACAGGGGAGTCAGCCCCAGCATTTT
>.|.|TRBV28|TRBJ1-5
CASSLGGLQSNQPQHF
TGTGCCAGCAGTTTAGGGGGCCTACAAAGCAATCAGCCCCAGCATTTT
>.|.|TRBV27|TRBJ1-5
CASSLRGYNQPQHF
TGTGCCAGCAGTCTTCGGGGATACAATCAGCCCCAGCATTTT
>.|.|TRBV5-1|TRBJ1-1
CASSLSGTNMNTEAFF
TGCGCCAGCAGCTTGAGCGGGACAAATATGAACACTGAAGCTTTCTTT
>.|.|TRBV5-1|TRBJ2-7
CASSLGGYEQYF
TGCGCCAGCAGCTTGGGCGGCTACGAGCAGTACTTC
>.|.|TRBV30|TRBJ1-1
CAWSFWGQTYTEAFF
TGTGCCTGGAGTTTTTGGGGACAAACTTACACTGAAGCTTTCTTT
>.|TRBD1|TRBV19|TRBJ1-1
CASSVQGAGTEAFF
TGTGCCAGTAGTGTACAGGGGGCGGGCACTGAAGCTTTCTTT
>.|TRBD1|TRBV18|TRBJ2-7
CASSPQGDEQYF
TGTGCCAGCTCACCTCAGGGGGACGAGCAGTACTTC
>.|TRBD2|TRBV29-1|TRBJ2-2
CSVPTLAGGNTGELFF
TGCAGCGTTCCCACACTAGCGGGGGGGAACACCGGGGAGCTGTTTTTT
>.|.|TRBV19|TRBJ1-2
CASSIGGGHPRGGYTF
TGTGCCAGTAGTATAGGAGGGGGACACCCGAGAGGTGGCTACACCTTC
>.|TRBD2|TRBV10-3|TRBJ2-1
CAIGLAGPGGEQFF
TGTGCCATAGGACTAGCGGGGCCCGGCGGTGAGCAGTTCTTC
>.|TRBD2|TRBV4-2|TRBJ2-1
CASSRIGTSGREEDRGEQFF
TGTGCCAGCAGCCGGATTGGGACTAGCGGGAGAGAAGAGGATAGAGGGGAGCAGTTCTTC
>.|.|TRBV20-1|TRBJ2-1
CSAPTYNEQFF
TGCAGTGCTCCTACGTACAATGAGCAGTTCTTC
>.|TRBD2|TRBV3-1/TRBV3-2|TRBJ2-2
CASSQTSGNGGELFF
TGTGCCAGCAGCCAGACTAGCGGGAACGGTGGGGAGCTGTTTTTT
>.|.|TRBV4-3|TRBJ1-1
CASSQDTANTEAFF
TGCGCCAGCAGCCAAGATACAGCGAACACTGAAGCTTTCTTT
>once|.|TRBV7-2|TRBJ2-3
CASSLGRGQFTDTQYF
TGTGCCAGCAGCTTAGGAAGGGGCCAATTCACAGATACGCAGTATTTT
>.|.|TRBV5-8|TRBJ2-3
CASSSPGGTGFTDTQYF
TGTGCCAGCAGCTCCCCCGGGGGGACAGGCTTCACAGATACGCAGTATTTT
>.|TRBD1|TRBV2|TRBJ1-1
CASRPYRDRVQEAFF
TGTGCCAGCAGGCCATACCGGGACAGGGTCCAAGAAGCTTTCTTT
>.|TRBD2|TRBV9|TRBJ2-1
CASSVLAGGQNEQFF
TGTGCCAGCAGCGTACTAGCGGGGGGGCAAAATGAGCAGTTCTTC
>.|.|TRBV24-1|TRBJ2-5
CATSDLMVSGETQYF
TGTGCCACCAGTGATTTGATGGTTAGTGGAGAGACCCAGTACTTC
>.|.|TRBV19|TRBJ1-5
CASSPQGTQNQPQHF
TGTGCCAGTAGTCCGCAGGGTACGCAAAATCAGCCCCAGCATTTT
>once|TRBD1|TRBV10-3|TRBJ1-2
CAIRPGTGNYGYTF
TGTGCCATCAGGCCCGGGACAGGGAACTATGGCTACACCTTC
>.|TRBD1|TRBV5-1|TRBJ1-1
CASSFSDRSEAFF
TGCGCCAGCAGCTTCTCGGACAGGTCTGAGGCTTTCTTT
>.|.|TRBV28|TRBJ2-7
CASQQGGPYEQYF
TGTGCCAGTCAACAGGGGGGGCCCTACGAGCAGTACTTC
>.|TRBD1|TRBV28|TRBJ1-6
CASSAPGRGNSPLHF
TGTGCCAGCAGTGCTCCGGGCAGGGGGAATTCACCCCTCCACTTT
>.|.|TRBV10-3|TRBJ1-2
CAISAGTSALGYGYTF
TGTGCCATCAGTGCCGGGACATCGGCATTAGGATATGGCTACACCTTC
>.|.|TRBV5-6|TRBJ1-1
CASSFDWEAEAFF
TGTGCCAGCAGCTTTGATTGGGAGGCCGAAGCTTTCTTT
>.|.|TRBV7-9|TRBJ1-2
CASSFVHVATEYGYTF
TGTGCCAGCAGCTTCGTCCATGTGGCGACGGAGTATGGCTACACCTTC
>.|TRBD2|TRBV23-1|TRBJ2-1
CASSQSPGGEQFF
TGCGCCAGCAGTCAATCCCCGGGAGGTGAGCAGTTCTTC
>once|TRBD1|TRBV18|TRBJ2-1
CASSPPRGLGQNEQFF
TGTGCCAGCTCACCACCGAGGGGGCTAGGACAGAATGAGCAGTTCTTC
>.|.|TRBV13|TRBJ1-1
CASSYRVGMNTEAFF
TGTGCCAGCAGCTATCGGGTTGGCATGAACACTGAAGCTTTCTTT
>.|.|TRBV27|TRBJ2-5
CASSLTRRGNQETQYF
TGTGCCAGCAGTTTGACCCGACGGGGAAACCAAGAGACCCAGTACTTC
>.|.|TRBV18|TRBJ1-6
CASSPQRAGSPLHF
TGTGCCAGCTCACCCCAGAGGGCCGGATCACCCCTCCACTTT
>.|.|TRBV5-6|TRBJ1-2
CASSAVEGYGYTF
TGTGCCAGCAGCGCGGTCGAGGGCTATGGCTACACCTTC
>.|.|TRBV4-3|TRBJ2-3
CASSPSGGTDTQYF
TGCGCCAGCAGTCCATCGGGGGGCACTGATACGCAGTATTTT
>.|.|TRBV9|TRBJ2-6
CASSSSSGANVLTF
TGTGCCAGCAGTTCTAGCTCTGGGGCCAACGTCCTGACTTTC
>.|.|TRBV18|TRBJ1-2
CASSPSQGFLYGYTF
TGTGCCAGCTCACCGTCACAGGGCTTCCTCTATGGCTACACCTTC
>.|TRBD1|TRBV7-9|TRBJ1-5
CASIGDRVAAAQHF
TGTGCCAGCATAGGGGACAGGGTGGCCGCGGCCCAGCATTTT
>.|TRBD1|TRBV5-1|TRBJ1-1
CASSLAPLTGPEAFF
TGCGCCAGCAGCTTGGCCCCTTTGACAGGGCCTGAAGCTTTCTTT
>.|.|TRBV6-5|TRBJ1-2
CASSYRFTSDGYTF
TGTGCCAGCAGTTATCGCTTTACTTCGGATGGCTACACCTTC
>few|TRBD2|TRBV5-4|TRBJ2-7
CASSFMGGPGEQYF
TGTGCCAGCAGCTTTATGGGAGGGCCGGGCGAGCAGTACTTC
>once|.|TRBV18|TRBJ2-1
CASSPTRGLASVDEQFF
TGTGCCAGCTCACCCACGAGGGGGTTAGCCAGTGTGGATGAGCAGTTCTTC
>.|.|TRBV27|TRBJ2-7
CASSCMDPTPGEQYF
TGTGCCAGCAGTTGCATGGACCCGACACCGGGGGAGCAGTACTTC
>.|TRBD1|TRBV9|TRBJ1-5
CASSSTGGVGQPQHF
TGTGCCAGCAGCTCGACAGGGGGCGTAGGTCAGCCCCAGCATTTT
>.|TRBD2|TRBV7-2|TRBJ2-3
CASSLRTSGETDTQYF
TGTGCCAGCAGCCTCCGGACTAGCGGGGAAACAGATACGCAGTATTTT
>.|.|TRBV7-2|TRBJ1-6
CASSSSGQRPPYNSPLHF
TGTGCCAGCAGCTCGTCAGGGCAACGACCCCCCTATAATTCACCCCTCCACTTT
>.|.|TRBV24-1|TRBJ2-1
CATSDPARAGVYNEQFF
TGTGCCACCAGTGATCCCGCCAGGGCAGGAGTCTACAATGAGCAGTTCTTC
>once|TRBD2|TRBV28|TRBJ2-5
CASSSEGARISLGGTRGGQETQYF
TGTGCCAGCAGTTCGGAGGGAGCGAGGATTTCCCTTGGCGGGACACGGGGGGGCCAAGAGACCCAGTACTTC
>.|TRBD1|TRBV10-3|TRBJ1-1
CAISESGTGVTEAFF
TGTGCCATCAGTGAGTCAGGGACAGGGGTCACTGAAGCTTTCTTT